The 22 T cell receptor beta chains below come from one sample, sequenced in a study of cytomegalovirus exposure and HLA in healthy donors. Clones were sequenced by immunoSEQ multiplex PCR, and TCRdb holds only the in-frame ones, with some missing. The sample consists of 56,000 or so clones, 93% of them appearing once. Sequencing was carried out using PBMCs. These receptor sequences come from a woman in her late teens or twenties in good health and CMV-seropositive.

The CDR3 DNA reads TGCGCCAGCAGCTCCCCGGGACAGGAAAGGTACTTC. This translates into CASSSPGQERYF. The V and J genes are TRBV4-1 and TRBJ2-7; 8 bases line up with TRBD1. Germline CDR1 MGHRA, CDR2 YSYEKL. This CDR3 is built from 12 residues. J lost 12 bases, V lost 5 bases, and 9 bases had no gene match.

This clone was picked up one time. The gene calls are TRBV18 and TRBJ1-2, with unresolved D. The V end was cut by 4 bases, the J end by 7 bases, with 22 bases between. CDR3 length: 16 residues. Germline CDR1 is KGHSH and CDR2 is LQKENI. The chain's CDR3 is CASSHSGEGWNSGYTF. CDR3 in DNA: TGTGCCAGCTCACATTCTGGTGAGGGTTGGAATAGTGGCTACACCTTC. Full variable domain (rest looked up from reference TRBV18 and TRBJ1-2): NAGVMQNPRHLVRRRGQEARLRCSPMKGHSHVYWYRQLPEEGLKFMVYLQKENIIDESGMPKERFSAEFPKEGPSILRIQQVVRGDSAAYFCASSHSGEGWNSGYTFGSGTRLTVV.

CDR3 region: CASSHLTHEQYF. The CDR3 DNA reads as TGTGCCAGCAGCCACCTCACTCACGAGCAGTACTTC. This chain joins TRBV14 and TRBJ2-7; the D is unclear. CDR1 is SGHDN and CDR2 is FVKESK in the germline V gene. The CDR3 consists of 12 residues. Trimming pared 3 bases from V and 5 bases from J, leaving 8 bases between.

Only one count was recorded for this clone. This sequence joins TRBV7-2 and TRBJ2-7; 7 bases line up with TRBD1. CDR1 is SGHTA and CDR2 is FQGNSA in the germline V gene. This CDR3 has 15 residues. Germline trimming cut 5 bases from V and 0 bases from J; bases unmatched to any gene: 7. CDR3 residues: CASSPSRTGSYEQYF. In DNA, the CDR3 is TGTGCCAGCAGCCCATCCCGGACAGGCTCCTACGAGCAGTACTTC.

This sequence joins TRBV18 and TRBJ1-5, with D possibly matching TRBD1 (6 bases). Germline-derived CDR1 and CDR2 are KGHSH and LQKENI. The CDR3 spans 15 residues. Trimming shortened V by 1 base and J by 2 bases, and 9 bases separated the two germline ends. CDR3 nucleotides: TGTGCCAGCTCACCACAGGGACAAGGCAATCAGCCCCAGCATTTT. Its protein is CASSPQGQGNQPQHF.

The chain uses TRBV7-9 and TRBJ2-7; TRBD1 aligns across 10 bases. Germline V gene lookup returns CDR1 SEHNR and CDR2 FQNEAQ (reference sequence). V dropped 7 bases and J dropped 0; count of bases not matched to a gene: 6. The length of the CDR3 is 15 residues. This chain's CDR3 is CASTDGTGASYEQYF. The CDR3 DNA reads as TGTGCCAGCACCGACGGGACAGGGGCCTCCTACGAGCAGTACTTC.

The V gene is TRBV7-2, the J gene TRBJ2-7; the match to TRBD2 covers 14 bases. V trimming: 5 bases; J trimming: 7 bases; junction bases outside the gene matches: 10. There are 16 residues in the CDR3. Germline V gives CDR1 SGHTA, CDR2 FQGNSA. Written as DNA, the CDR3 is TGTGCCAGCAGCGTCCGACTAGCGGGGGGGCTGGGGGAGCAGTACTTC. It is translated as CASSVRLAGGLGEQYF.

The V and J genes are TRBV7-2 and TRBJ1-5; 7 positions match TRBD1. CDR3 length: 13 residues. Per the germline V gene, CDR1 is SGHTA and CDR2 is FQGNSA. Trimming removed 3 bases from V and 8 bases from J; junction bases left unmatched: 4. CDR3 region: CASSLDRTKPQHF. In nucleotides, the CDR3 is TGTGCCAGCAGCTTGGACAGGACTAAGCCCCAGCATTTT.

The chain couples TRBV5-1 to TRBJ2-5; D possibly corresponds to TRBD1 (6 bases). The V gene lost 4 bases and the J gene lost 2 bases, with 12 bases spanning the gap. The CDR3 is made up of 14 amino acids. The V gene's germline CDR1 is SGHRS and CDR2 YFSETQ. CDR3 bases: TGCGCCAGCAGCCCCCACAGGGTACAAGAGACCCAGTACTTC. It specifies CASSPHRVQETQYF.

The rearrangement uses TRBV5-5 and TRBJ1-5, with D possibly matching TRBD1 (6 bases). Per germline, CDR1 SGHKS and CDR2 YYEKEE (reference sequence). This CDR3 comprises 14 residues. With 1 base removed from V and 2 bases from J, the gap between germline ends came to 7 bases. This CDR3 is CASSLSGGNQPQHF. The DNA for the CDR3 is TGTGCCAGCAGCTTGTCAGGGGGCAATCAGCCCCAGCATTTT.

The chain joins TRBV11-2 to TRBJ2-7; 11 nucleotides line up with TRBD2. The CDR3 runs to 19 residues. V gave up 5 bases and J gave up 0 bases; unmatched junction bases: 15. Germline V CDR1 and CDR2: SGHAT, FQNNGV. CDR3 in amino acids: CASSLTVSGLAASSYEQYF. For the CDR3, the DNA is TGTGCCAGCAGCCTTACGGTATCGGGACTAGCGGCGAGCTCCTACGAGCAGTACTTC.

This clone was counted once. The chain joins TRBV12-5 to TRBJ2-7, with 10 bases matching TRBD1. The trim removed 7 bases at V and 6 bases at J, leaving 9 bases unmatched. The length of the CDR3 is 14 residues. Per the germline V gene, CDR1 is LGHNT and CDR2 is FRNRAP. The CDR3: CASVGDRGFGEQYF. CDR3 DNA: TGTGCTAGTGTTGGGGACAGGGGTTTTGGCGAGCAGTACTTC.

The chain is built from TRBV10-3 and TRBJ2-2; 16 bases map to TRBD2. Germline loops: CDR1 ENHRY, CDR2 SYGVKD. V gave up 7 bases and J gave up 6 bases; unmatched junction bases: 14. The CDR3 sequence is 19 residues long. The DNA of the CDR3 is TGTGCCATCAAGCCGGGACTAGCGGGGGGGCCTGGTCCTGCCGGGGAGCTGTTTTTT. This translates into CAIKPGLAGGPGPAGELFF.

The count of this clone is one. The CDR3 protein is CASSWQGGDQPQHF. Written as DNA, the CDR3 is TGTGCCAGCAGCTGGCAGGGAGGGGATCAGCCCCAGCATTTT. V gene TRBV5-6 combines with J gene TRBJ1-5; possibly TRBD1 for D (5 bases). The CDR3 is made up of 14 amino acids. From germline, CDR1 is SGHDT and CDR2 YYEEEE. Trimming took 3 bases from V and 5 from J, leaving 12 bases between them.

V and J are TRBV6-5 and TRBJ2-2; TRBD1 aligns across 7 bases. Losses at the gene ends were 5 bases for V and 2 bases for J; bases not matched to a gene: 2. CDR3 length equals 14 residues. Germline values: CDR1 MNHEY, CDR2 SVGAGI. The CDR3 DNA sequence: TGTGCCAGCAGTGGGACAGTAAACACCGGGGAGCTGTTTTTT. Residues: CASSGTVNTGELFF.

This clone was seen once. V is TRBV14 and J is TRBJ2-5; the D gene is possibly TRBD1 (5 bases). Per the germline V gene, CDR1 is SGHDN and CDR2 is FVKESK. The ends were cut back, 0 bases at V and 2 bases at J, with 13 bases in the middle. This CDR3 has 16 residues. The CDR3 protein is CASSQDWGSKQETQYF. CDR3 nucleotides: TGTGCCAGCAGCCAAGATTGGGGCAGCAAACAAGAGACCCAGTACTTC.

This clone was observed a single time. This chain joins TRBV21-1 and TRBJ2-7; the table's D call TRBD2 went unverified against the DNA. TRBV21-1 is designated a pseudogene. This CDR3 contains 15 residues. This chain's CDR3 is CASSNRGSDSYEQYF. The CDR3 DNA follows: TGTGCCAGCAGCAACCGGGGATCTGACTCCTACGAGCAGTACTTC.

The V gene is TRBV18, the J gene TRBJ1-4; TRBD1 might be the D (5 bases). Trimming shortened V by 5 bases and J by 8 bases, and 12 bases separated the two germline ends. Per the germline V gene, CDR1 is KGHSH and CDR2 is LQKENI. This CDR3 region has 13 residues. CDR3 residues: CASSEDMEEKLFF. Here the CDR3 DNA reads TGTGCCAGCTCAGAGGACATGGAGGAAAAACTGTTTTTT.

The V call is TRBV19, the J call TRBJ2-2; perhaps TRBD1 as D (5 bases). The CDR3 contains 13 residues. The V gene lost 4 bases and the J gene lost 4 bases, with 7 bases spanning the gap. CDR1 is LNHDA, CDR2 SQIVND, per germline (reference sequence). DNA of the CDR3: TGTGCCAGTAGTACAGGGTTCACCGGGGAGCTGTTTTTT. This encodes CASSTGFTGELFF.

This chain connects TRBV7-9 to TRBJ1-2, with unresolved D. V lost 6 bases to trimming and J lost 1 base, with 9 bases between them. Germline V gene lookup returns CDR1 SEHNR and CDR2 FQNEAQ (reference sequence). This CDR3 is built from 13 residues. The CDR3 loop is CASSNEGNYGYTF. The CDR3 region has the DNA TGTGCCAGCAGTAACGAGGGTAACTATGGCTACACCTTC.

V usage is TRBV6-6 and J usage is TRBJ1-1, with TRBD1 matching 7 bases. Germline lookup yields CDR1 MNHNY and CDR2 SVGAGI (reference sequence). CDR3 length: 15 amino acids. With V trimmed by 4 bases and J by 4 bases, 9 bases remained unmatched. CDR3 loop: CASSFRTGRGTEAFF. The DNA for the CDR3 is TGTGCCAGCAGTTTCCGGACAGGCCGGGGCACTGAAGCTTTCTTT.

The chain has TRBV5-1 and TRBJ1-1; D might be TRBD1 (6 bases). Trimming took off 1 base at V and 1 base at J, with 8 bases between the two ends. The CDR3 covers 14 residues. Germline values: CDR1 SGHRS, CDR2 YFSETQ. The CDR3 protein is CASSLSRGNTEAFF. The CDR3 DNA follows: TGCGCCAGCAGCTTGAGCAGGGGGAACACTGAAGCTTTCTTT.